This T cell receptor beta chain was documented in a study of T cell repertoires in cytomegalovirus infection (dated by TCRdb to about 2019). With respect to the entire study: Alongside well-studied HLA-B-restricted epitopes, the peptide stimulations were aimed at recently identified HLA-C-restricted CMV epitopes, whose presentation resists viral immunomodulation. Donor HLA type was relevant to the analysis, as public TCR beta signatures indicated carriage of CMV infection together with the matching HLA type. Study-level results and caveats: In the ex vivo response, HLA-C-restricted CMV-specific TCR beta clonotypes were dominant, and in two of eight donors the single most frequent clonotype came from this HLA-C-restricted group. In both this cohort and an independent cohort of 350 to 400 donors, the cumulative frequency of public TCR beta family members distinguished carriers of CMV infection plus the relevant HLA type.

Remarks on this clonotype: This receptor's antigen is unknown. No much larger clonotype is one base removed from it; base qualities were not supplied.

Sequenced using an Illumina HiSeq 1500. Using fastp trimming at Q25 and MiXCR clonotype assembly, TCRdb reanalyzed the public sequencing data and kept in-frame beta chains. Each entry merges the rows of one CDR3 protein and shows their most common DNA and genes. For this sample the table gives about 310,000 distinct CDR3 sequences, of which around 25% were detected only once. Jointly, the top ten make up roughly 15% of the sample. For CDR1 and CDR2, the germline V gene lists MNHNS and SASEGT. V drops 1 base and J drops 5 bases, leaving 9 bases in between. Taken from cysteine to phenylalanine, the CDR3 has 14 residues. The entry retains the CDR3 DNA only, 42 bases that are in frame from base 1. Sample treatment or condition, as interpreted from the label and publication: in vitro stimulation with specific CMV peptide epitopes to enrich CMV-specific T cells.

The receptor comes from a human donor in good health (CMV status not recorded). Some clones in this sample may be carry-over from other donors' samples. This receptor chain uses TRBV6-1 and TRBJ1-5, with the D gene not confidently named. The sequencing used cultured PBMCs, collected from culture after CMV antigen stimulation. The nucleotides are TGTGCCAGCAGTGAAGTGGGGTCCGATCAGCCCCAGCATTTT. Its translation is CASSEVGSDQPQHF.